This T cell receptor (beta chain) was recorded in a study of lymphopenia after photon versus proton radiotherapy. Findings and limits, study-wide: Survival link was tested only in deceased patients; proton benefit remains a possibility. After the lymphocyte nadir, photon-treated repertoires showed oligoclonal expansion, especially of CD8+ Temra cells. Proton therapy kept repertoires fairly stable, unlike photons, which gained effector/memory cells. Post-nadir TCR diversity decline inversely tracked overall survival among those who died.

Some clones are missing from TCRdb's copy, which holds only in-frame ones; the method was immunoSEQ multiplex PCR. The table has 53,000 or so clones, around 83% seen once. The CDR3 runs 16 residues. V lost 6 bases and J lost 1, with 16 bases in between. The V gene's germline CDR1 is MNHEY and CDR2 SMNVEV (reference sequence). For this clone: The antigen is not known.

The receptor comes from a man in his forties or fifties with gastric cancer. The chain has TRBV27 and TRBJ2-1; TRBD1 might be the D (6 bases). This material consisted of peripheral blood, taken from a patient treated with photon-based radiotherapy. The CDR3 DNA reads as TGTGCCAGCAGGGACCCTAGGGGGAAGTCCTACAATGAGCAGTTCTTC. Its protein is CASRDPRGKSYNEQFF.